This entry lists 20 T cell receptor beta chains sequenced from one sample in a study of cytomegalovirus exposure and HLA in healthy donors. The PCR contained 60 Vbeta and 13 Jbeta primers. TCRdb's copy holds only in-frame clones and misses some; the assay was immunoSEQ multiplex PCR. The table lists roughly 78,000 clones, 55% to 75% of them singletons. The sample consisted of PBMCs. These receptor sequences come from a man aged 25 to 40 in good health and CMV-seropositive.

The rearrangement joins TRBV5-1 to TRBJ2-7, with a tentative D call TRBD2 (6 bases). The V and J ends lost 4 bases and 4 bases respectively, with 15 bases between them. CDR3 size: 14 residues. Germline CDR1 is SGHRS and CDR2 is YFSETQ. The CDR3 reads CASSPGTLEYEQYF. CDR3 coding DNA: TGCGCCAGCAGCCCCGGGACTCTCGAATACGAGCAGTACTTC. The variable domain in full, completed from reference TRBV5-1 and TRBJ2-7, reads KAGVTQTPRYLIKTRGQQVTLSCSPISGHRSVSWYQQTPGQGLQFLFEYFSETQRNKGNFPGRFSGRQFSNSRSEMNVSTLELGDSALYLCASSPGTLEYEQYFGPGTRLTVT.

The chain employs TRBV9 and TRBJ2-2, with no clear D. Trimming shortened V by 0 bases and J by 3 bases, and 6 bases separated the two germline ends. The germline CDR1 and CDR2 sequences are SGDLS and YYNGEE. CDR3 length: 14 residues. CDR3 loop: CASSVALHTGELFF. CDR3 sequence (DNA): TGTGCCAGCAGCGTAGCCCTACACACCGGGGAGCTGTTTTTT.

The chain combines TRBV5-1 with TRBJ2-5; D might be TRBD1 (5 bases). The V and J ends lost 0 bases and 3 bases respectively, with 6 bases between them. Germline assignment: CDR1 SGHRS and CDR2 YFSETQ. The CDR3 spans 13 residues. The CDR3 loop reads CASSLGQKETQYF. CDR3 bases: TGCGCCAGCAGCTTGGGACAGAAAGAGACCCAGTACTTC.

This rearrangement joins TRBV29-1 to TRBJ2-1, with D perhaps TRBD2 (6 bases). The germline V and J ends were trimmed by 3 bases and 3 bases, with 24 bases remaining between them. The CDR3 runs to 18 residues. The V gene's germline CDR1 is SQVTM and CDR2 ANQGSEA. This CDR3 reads CSVDWASESSRHYNEQFF. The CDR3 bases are TGCAGCGTTGATTGGGCTAGCGAGTCGTCTCGACACTACAATGAGCAGTTCTTC.

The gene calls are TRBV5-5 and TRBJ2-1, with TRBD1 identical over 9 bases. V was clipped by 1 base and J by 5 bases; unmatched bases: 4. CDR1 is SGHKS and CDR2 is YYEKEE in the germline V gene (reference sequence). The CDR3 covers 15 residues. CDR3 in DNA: TGTGCCAGCAGCTTGCCGGGGACAGGGAACAATGAGCAGTTCTTC. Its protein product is CASSLPGTGNNEQFF.

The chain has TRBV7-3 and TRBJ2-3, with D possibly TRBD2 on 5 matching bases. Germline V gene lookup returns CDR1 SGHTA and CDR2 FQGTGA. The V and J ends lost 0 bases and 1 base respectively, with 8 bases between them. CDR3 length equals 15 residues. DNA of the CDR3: TGTGCCAGCAGCTTAACCGGGGTAGGCACAGATACGCAGTATTTT. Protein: CASSLTGVGTDTQYF. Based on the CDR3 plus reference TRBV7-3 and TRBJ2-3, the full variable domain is GAGVSQTPSNKVTEKGKYVELRCDPISGHTALYWYRQSLGQGPEFLIYFQGTGAADDSGLPNDRFFAVRPEGSVSTLKIQRTERGDSAVYLCASSLTGVGTDTQYFGPGTRLTVL.

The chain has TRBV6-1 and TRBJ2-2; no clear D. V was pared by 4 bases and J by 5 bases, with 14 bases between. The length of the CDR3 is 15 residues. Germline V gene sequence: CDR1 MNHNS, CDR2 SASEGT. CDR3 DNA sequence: TGTGCCAGCAGTGTTAGGAGTGGCGCGACCGGGGAGCTGTTTTTT. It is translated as CASSVRSGATGELFF.

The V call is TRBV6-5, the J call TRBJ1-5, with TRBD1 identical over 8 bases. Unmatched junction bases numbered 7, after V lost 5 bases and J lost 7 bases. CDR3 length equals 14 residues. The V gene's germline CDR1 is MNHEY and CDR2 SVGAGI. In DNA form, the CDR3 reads TGTGCCAGCAGTCCCGGACAGGGTGGGCAGCCCCAGCATTTT. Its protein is CASSPGQGGQPQHF.

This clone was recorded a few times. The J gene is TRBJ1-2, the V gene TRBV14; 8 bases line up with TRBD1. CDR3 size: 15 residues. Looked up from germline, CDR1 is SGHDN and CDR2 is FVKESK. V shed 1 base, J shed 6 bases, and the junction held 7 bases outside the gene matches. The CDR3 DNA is TGTGCCAGCAGCCAAGCCGCAGGGGGCCGCAATGGCTACACCTTC. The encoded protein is CASSQAAGGRNGYTF. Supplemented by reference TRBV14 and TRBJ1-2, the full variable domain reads EAGVTQFPSHSVIEKGQTVTLRCDPISGHDNLYWYRRVMGKEIKFLLHFVKESKQDESGMPNNRFLAERTGGTYSTLKVQPAELEDSGVYFCASSQAAGGRNGYTFGSGTRLTVV.

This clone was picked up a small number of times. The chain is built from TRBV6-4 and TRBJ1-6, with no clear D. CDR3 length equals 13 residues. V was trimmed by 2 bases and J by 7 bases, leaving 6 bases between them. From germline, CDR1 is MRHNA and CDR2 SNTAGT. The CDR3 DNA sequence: TGTGCCAGCAGTGACGGGGAGAATTCACCCCTCCACTTT. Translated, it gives CASSDGENSPLHF.

The CDR3: CASSEGPVPNEQFF. The CDR3 nucleotides read TGTGCCAGCAGCGAGGGGCCTGTACCGAATGAGCAGTTCTTC. The rearrangement uses TRBV9 and TRBJ2-1; D is perhaps TRBD1 (5 bases). The V gene's germline CDR1 is SGDLS and CDR2 YYNGEE. CDR3 length: 14 amino acids. V shed 3 bases and J shed 7 bases, with 14 bases lying between them.

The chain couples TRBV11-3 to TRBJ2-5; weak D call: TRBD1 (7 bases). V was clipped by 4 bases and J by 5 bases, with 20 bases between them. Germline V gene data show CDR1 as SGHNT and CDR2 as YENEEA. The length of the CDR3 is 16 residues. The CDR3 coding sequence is TGTGCCAGCAGCTCGGGAGTGGAGGGGGCAGGCGAGACCCAGTACTTC. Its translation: CASSSGVEGAGETQYF.

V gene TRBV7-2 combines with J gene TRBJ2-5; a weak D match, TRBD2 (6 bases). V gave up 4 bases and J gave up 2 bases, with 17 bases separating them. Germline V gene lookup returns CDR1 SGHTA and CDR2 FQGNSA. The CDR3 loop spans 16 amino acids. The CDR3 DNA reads TGTGCCAGCAGCTCACAGGCGGGATGGGGGCAAGAGACCCAGTACTTC. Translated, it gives CASSSQAGWGQETQYF.

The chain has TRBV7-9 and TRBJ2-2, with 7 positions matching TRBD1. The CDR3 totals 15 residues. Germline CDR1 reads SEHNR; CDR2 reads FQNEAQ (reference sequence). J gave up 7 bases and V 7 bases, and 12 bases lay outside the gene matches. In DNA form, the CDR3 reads TGTGCCAGCAAGATCTCCGGGACAGATGTCGGGGAGCTGTTTTTT. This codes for CASKISGTDVGELFF. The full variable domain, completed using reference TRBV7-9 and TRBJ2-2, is DTGVSQNPRHKITKRGQNVTFRCDPISEHNRLYWYRQTLGQGPEFLTYFQNEAQLEKSRLLSDRFSAERPKGSFSTLEIQRTEQGDSAMYLCASKISGTDVGELFFGEGSRLTVL.

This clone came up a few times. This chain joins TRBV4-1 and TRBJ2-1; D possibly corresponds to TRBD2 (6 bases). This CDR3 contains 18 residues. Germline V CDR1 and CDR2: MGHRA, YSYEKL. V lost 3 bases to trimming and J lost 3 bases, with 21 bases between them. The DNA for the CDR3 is TGCGCCAGCAGCCAGGGCGGCAGGGCAGTAGCGGACTACAATGAGCAGTTCTTC. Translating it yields CASSQGGRAVADYNEQFF.

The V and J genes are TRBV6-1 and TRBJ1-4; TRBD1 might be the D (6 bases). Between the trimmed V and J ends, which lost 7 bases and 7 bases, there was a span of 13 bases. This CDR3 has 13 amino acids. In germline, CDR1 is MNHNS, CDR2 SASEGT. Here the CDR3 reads CASMQGRAEKLFF. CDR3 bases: TGTGCCAGCATGCAGGGGCGGGCTGAAAAACTGTTTTTT.

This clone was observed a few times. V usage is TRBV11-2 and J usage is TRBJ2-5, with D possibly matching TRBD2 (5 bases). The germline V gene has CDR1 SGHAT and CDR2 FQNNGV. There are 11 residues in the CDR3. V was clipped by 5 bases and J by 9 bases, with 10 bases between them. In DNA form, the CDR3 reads TGTGCCAGCAGCCTCCGGGAAGCCCAGTACTTC. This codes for CASSLREAQYF. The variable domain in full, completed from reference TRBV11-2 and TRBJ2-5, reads EAGVAQSPRYKIIEKRQSVAFWCNPISGHATLYWYQQILGQGPKLLIQFQNNGVVDDSQLPKDRFSAERLKGVDSTLKIQPAKLEDSAVYLCASSLREAQYFGPGTRLLVL.

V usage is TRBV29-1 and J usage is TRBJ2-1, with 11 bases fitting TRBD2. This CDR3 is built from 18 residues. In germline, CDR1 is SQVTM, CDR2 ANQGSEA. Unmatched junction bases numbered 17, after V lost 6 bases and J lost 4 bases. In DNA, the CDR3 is TGCAGCGTACAGACTAGCGGGACTCTCAGAGGGTTATACAATGAGCAGTTCTTC. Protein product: CSVQTSGTLRGLYNEQFF.

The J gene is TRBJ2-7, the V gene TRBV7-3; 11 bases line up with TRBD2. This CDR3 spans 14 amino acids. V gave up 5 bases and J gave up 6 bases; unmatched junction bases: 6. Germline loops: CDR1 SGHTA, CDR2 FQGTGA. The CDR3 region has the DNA TGTGCCAGCAGCCCCACTAGCGGGAGTTTCGAGCAGTACTTC. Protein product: CASSPTSGSFEQYF.

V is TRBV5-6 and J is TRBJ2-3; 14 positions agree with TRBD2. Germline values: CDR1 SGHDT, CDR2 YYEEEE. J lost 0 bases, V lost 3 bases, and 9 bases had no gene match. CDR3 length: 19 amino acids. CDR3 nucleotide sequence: TGTGCCAGCAGCTCGGGACTAGCGGGGGACCTATTTAGCACAGATACGCAGTATTTT. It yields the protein CASSSGLAGDLFSTDTQYF.